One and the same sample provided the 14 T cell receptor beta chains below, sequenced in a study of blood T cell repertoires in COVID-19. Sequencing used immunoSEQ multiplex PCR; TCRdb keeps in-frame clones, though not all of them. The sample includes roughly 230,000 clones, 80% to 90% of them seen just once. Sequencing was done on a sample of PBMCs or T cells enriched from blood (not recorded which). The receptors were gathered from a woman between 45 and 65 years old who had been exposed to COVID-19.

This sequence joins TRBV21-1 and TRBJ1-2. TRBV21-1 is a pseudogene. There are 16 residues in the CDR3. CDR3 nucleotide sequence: TGTGCCAGCAGCAAAGATGGAGGGGCCCGCAACTATGGCTACACCTTC. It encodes CASSKDGGARNYGYTF.

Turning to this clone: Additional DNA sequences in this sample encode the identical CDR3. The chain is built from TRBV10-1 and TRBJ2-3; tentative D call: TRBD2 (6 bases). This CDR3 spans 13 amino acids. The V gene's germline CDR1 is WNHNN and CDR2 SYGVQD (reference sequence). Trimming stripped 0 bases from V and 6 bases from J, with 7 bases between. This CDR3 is CASSESGRDTQYF. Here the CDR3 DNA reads TGCGCCAGCAGTGAGTCGGGGAGGGATACGCAGTATTTT.

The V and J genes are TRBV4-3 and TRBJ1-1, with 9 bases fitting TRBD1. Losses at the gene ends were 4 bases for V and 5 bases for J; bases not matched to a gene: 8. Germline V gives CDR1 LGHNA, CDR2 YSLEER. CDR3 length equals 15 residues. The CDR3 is CASSRDRVRGTEAFF. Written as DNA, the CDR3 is TGCGCCAGCAGCCGGGACAGGGTGAGGGGGACTGAAGCTTTCTTT.

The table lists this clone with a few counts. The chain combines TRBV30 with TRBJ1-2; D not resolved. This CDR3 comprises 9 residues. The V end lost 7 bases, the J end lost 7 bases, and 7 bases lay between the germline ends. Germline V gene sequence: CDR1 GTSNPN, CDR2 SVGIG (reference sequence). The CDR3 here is CAYSFGYTF. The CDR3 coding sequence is TGTGCCTACAGTTTTGGCTACACCTTC.

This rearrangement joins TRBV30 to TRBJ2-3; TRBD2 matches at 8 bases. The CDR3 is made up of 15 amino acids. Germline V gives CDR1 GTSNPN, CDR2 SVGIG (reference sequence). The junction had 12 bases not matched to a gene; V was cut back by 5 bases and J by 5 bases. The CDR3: CAWYSRGLGLDTQYF. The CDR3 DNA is TGTGCCTGGTACAGTAGGGGACTAGGACTAGATACGCAGTATTTT. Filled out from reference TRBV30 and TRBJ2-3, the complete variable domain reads SQTIHQWPATLVQPVGSPLSLECTVEGTSNPNLYWYRQAAGRGLQLLFYSVGIGQISSEVPQNLSASRPQDRQFILSSKKLLLSDSGFYLCAWYSRGLGLDTQYFGPGTRLTVL.

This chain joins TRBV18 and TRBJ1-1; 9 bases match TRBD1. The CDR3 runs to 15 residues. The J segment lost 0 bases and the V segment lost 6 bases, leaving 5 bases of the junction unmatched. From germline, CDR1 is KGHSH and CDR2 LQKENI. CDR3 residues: CASSAGQGLNTEAFF. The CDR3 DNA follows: TGTGCCAGCTCTGCGGGACAGGGTTTGAACACTGAAGCTTTCTTT.

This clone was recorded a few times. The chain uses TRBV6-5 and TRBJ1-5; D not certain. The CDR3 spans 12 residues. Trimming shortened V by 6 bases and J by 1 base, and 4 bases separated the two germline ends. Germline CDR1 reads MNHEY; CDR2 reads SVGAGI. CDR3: CASRGSNQPQHF. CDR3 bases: TGTGCCAGCAGGGGCAGCAATCAGCCCCAGCATTTT.

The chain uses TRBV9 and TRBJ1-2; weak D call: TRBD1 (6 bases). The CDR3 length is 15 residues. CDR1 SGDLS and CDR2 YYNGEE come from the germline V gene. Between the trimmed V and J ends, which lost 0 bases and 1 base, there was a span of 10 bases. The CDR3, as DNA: TGTGCCAGCAGCGTAGCGACCAGGGGTAACTATGGCTACACCTTC. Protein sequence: CASSVATRGNYGYTF.

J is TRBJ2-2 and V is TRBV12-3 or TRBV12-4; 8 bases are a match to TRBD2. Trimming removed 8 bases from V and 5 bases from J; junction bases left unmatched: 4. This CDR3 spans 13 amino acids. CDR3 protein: CASARGGTGELFF. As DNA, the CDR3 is TGTGCCAGCGCCCGGGGGGGAACCGGGGAGCTGTTTTTT.

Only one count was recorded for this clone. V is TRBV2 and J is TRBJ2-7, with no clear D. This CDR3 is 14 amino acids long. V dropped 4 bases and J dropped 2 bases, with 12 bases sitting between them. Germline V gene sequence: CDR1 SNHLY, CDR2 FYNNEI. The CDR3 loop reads CASSGGSPPYEQYF. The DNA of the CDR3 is TGTGCCAGCAGTGGCGGCAGTCCTCCCTACGAGCAGTACTTC.

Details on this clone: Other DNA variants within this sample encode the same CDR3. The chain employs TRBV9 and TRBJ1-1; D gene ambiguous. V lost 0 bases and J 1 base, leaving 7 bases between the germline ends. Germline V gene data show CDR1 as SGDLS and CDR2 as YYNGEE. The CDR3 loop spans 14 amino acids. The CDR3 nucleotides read TGTGCCAGCAGCGTAGCGTCCGGGAACACTGAAGCTTTCTTT. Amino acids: CASSVASGNTEAFF.

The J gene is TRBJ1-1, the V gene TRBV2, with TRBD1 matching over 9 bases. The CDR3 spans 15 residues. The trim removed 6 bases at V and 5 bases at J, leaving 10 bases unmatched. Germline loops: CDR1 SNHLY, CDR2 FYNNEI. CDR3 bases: TGTGCCAGCAGGGGATTGACAGGGGGGAATACTGAAGCTTTCTTT. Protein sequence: CASRGLTGGNTEAFF.

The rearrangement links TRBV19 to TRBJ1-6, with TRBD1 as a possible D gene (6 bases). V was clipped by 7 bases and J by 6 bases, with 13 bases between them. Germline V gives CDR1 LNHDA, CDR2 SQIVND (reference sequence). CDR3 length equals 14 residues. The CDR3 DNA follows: TGTGCCAGTAATGTGGGGACAACTAATTCACCCCTCCACTTT. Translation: CASNVGTTNSPLHF.

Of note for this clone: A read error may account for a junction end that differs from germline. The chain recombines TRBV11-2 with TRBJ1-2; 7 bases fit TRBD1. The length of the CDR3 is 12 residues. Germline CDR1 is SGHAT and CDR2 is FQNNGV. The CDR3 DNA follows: TGTGCCAGCAGCTTATTGGGGACAGACCCCAGCTTC. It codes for CASSLLGTDPSF.